This T cell receptor (beta chain) was identified in a study of T-cell reconstitution after alpha-beta-depleted transplantation in children (dated by TCRdb to the mid-2010s). The study in broad terms: T-cell immune reconstitution after TCRalphabeta/CD19-depleted allogeneic hematopoietic cell transplantation in children was quantitatively tracked in the study by means of TCR repertoire profiling.

A remark on this clonotype: The antigen it binds to is not known. Base quality data are lacking; no much larger clone is found one base away.

Library method: PCR. Instrument on record: Illumina HiSeq 2500. To normalize quantification of the TCRbeta repertoire, the TCR libraries were built with molecular barcoding that relied on unique molecular identifiers. The public reads were quality trimmed at Q25 with fastp and then assembled into clones with MiXCR by TCRdb, keeping productive beta chains. Every CDR3 protein is listed once, alongside the most common genes and DNA of its rows. The sample has some 300,000 distinct CDR3 sequences on record, 6% to 10% of them singletons. The top ten constitute approximately 8.2% of the sample. The full study reports these points: Hyperexpanded clone frequencies declined over subsequent months; after one year, T-cell counts and TCRbeta diversity were mostly attributed to newly produced T cells. The apparently early recovery of alphabetaT-cell counts about two months after transplant reportedly depended on only several hundred rapidly expanded clones that came from non-depleted graft cells. The high TCRbeta diversity at day 60 in some patients was ascribed to recipient T cells and intrathymic progenitors that had survived conditioning.

The treatment or condition label of this sample denotes: allogeneic hematopoietic cell transplantation with graft depleted of TCRalphabeta T cells and CD19 B cells. Transplant recipients were children who received TCRalphabeta/CD19-depleted allogeneic hematopoietic cell grafts. The TCR comes from a female patient aged 2 to 10 who had a stem cell transplant for Fanconi anemia, so the T cells may come from the graft donor. Sequencing was performed on peripheral blood, taken 360 days after TCRalphabeta/CD19-depleted stem cell transplant.

The CDR3 amino acid sequence is: CASSLSLAGRQETQYF. The DNA sequence is given as TGTGCCAGCAGCTTGAGCCTAGCGGGCCGTCAAGAGACCCAGTACTTC. The chain is encoded by TRBV5-4 joined to TRBJ2-5; TRBD2 agrees with 8 junctional bases. The CDR3 holds 16 amino acids from the cysteine to the phenylalanine. Of all the DNA, just the CDR3 is kept, 48 bases in frame from base 1. CDR1 and CDR2 were assigned from the germline V gene (reference sequence) as SGHNT and YYREEE. V is trimmed back by 1 base and J by 2 bases, and the junction contains 7 bases that no gene match accounts for. The reference TRBV5-4 and TRBJ2-5 proteins fill in what lies around the CDR3, so the full variable domain reads ETGVTQSPTHLIKTRGQQVTLRCSSQSGHNTVSWYQQALGQGPQFIFQYYREEENGRGNFPPRFSGLQFPNYSSELNVNALELDDSALYLCASSLSLAGRQETQYFGPGTRLLVL.